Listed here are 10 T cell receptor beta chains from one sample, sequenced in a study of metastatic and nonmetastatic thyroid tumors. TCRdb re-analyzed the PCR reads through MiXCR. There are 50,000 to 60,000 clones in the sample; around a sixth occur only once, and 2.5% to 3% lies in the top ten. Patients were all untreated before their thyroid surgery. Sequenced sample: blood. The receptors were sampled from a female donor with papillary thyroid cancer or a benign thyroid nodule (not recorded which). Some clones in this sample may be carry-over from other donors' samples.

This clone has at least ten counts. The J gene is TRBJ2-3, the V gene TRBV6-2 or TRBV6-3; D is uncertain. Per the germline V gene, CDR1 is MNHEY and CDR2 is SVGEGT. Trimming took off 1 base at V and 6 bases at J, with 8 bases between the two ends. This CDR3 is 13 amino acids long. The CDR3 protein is CASSYYVSDTQYF. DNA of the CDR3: TGTGCCAGCAGTTACTATGTCTCCGATACGCAGTATTTT.

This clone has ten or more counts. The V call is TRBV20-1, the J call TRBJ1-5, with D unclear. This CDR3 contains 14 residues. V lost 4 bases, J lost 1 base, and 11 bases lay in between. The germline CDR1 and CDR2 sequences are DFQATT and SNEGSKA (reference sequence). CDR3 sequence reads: CSAIEEGSNQPQHF. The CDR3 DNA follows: TGCAGTGCTATCGAGGAGGGAAGCAATCAGCCCCAGCATTTT.

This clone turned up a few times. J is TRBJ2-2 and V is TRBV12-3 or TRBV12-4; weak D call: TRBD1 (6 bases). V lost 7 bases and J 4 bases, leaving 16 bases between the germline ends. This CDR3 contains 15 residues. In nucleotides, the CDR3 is TGTGCCAGCACGGCGGCGGACAGTGCCACCGGGGAGCTGTTTTTT. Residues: CASTAADSATGELFF.

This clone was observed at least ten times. CDR3 region: CASSMSGYEQYF. The CDR3 nucleotides are TGTGCCAGTAGTATGAGTGGTTACGAGCAGTACTTC. V is TRBV19 and J is TRBJ2-7; no firm D call. Germline assignment: CDR1 LNHDA and CDR2 SQIVND (reference sequence). The CDR3 has 12 amino acids. V lost 3 bases to trimming and J lost 4 bases, with 7 bases between them.

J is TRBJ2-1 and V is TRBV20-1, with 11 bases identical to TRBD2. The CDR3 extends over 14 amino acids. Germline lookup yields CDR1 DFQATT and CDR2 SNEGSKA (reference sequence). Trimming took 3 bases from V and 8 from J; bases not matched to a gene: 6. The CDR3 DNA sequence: TGCAGTGCTAGGCATAGCGGGAGGGTCGATGAGCAGTTCTTC. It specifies CSARHSGRVDEQFF.

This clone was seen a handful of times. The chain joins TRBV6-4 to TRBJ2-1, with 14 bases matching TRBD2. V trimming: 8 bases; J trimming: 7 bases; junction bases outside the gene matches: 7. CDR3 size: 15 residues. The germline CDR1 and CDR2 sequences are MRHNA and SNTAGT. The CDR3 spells CASPPRTSGRNEQFF. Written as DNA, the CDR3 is TGTGCCAGCCCTCCTCGGACTAGCGGGAGGAATGAGCAGTTCTTC.

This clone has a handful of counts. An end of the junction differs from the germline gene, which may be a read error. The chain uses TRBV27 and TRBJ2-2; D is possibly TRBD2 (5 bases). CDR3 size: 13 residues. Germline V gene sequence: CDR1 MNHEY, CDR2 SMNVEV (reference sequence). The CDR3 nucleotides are TGTGCCAGCAGTTTAATGAACACTGGGGAGCTGCTTTTT. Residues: CASSLMNTGELLF.

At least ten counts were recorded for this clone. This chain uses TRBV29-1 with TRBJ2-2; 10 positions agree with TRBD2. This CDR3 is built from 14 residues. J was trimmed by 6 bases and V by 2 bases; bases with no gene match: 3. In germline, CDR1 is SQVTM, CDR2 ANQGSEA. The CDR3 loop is CSVESGRASGELFF. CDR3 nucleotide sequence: TGCAGCGTTGAAAGCGGGAGGGCATCCGGGGAGCTGTTTTTT.

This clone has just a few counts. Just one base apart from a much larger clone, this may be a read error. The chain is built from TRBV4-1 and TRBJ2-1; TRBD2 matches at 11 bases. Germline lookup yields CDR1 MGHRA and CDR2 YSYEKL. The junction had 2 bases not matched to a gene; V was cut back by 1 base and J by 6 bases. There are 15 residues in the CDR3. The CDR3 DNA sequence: TGCGCCAGCAGCCAAGGGACTAGCGGGCTCAATGAGCAGTTCTTC. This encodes CASSQGTSGLNEQFF.

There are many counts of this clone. The CDR3 is CACRPGNTIYF. The DNA of the CDR3 is TGTGCCTGCCGGCCGGGAAACACCATATATTTT. The rearrangement joins TRBV30 to TRBJ1-3; no clear D gene. Germline lookup yields CDR1 GTSNPN and CDR2 SVGIG (reference sequence). The CDR3 is made up of 11 amino acids. V lost 6 bases and J 4 bases, leaving 7 bases between the germline ends. Looking up the rest from reference TRBV30 and TRBJ1-3 gives the full variable domain: SQTIHQWPATLVQPVGSPLSLECTVEGTSNPNLYWYRQAAGRGLQLLFYSVGIGQISSEVPQNLSASRPQDRQFILSSKKLLLSDSGFYLCACRPGNTIYFGEGSWLTVV.